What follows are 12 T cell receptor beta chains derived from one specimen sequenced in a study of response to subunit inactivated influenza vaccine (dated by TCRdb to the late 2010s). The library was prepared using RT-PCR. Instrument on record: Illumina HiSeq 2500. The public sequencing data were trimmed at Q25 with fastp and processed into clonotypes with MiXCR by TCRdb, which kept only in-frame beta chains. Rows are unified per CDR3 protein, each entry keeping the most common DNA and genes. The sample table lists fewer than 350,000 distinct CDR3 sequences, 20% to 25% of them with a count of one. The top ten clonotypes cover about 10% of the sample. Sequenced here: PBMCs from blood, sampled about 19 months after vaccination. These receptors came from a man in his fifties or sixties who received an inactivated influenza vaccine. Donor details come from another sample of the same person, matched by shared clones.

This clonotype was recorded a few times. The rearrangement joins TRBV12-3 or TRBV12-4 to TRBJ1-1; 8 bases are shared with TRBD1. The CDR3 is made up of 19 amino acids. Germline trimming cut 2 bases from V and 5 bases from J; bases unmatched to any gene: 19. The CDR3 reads CASSLSSWGTGGRRTEAFF. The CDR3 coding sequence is TGTGCCAGCAGTTTATCTTCTTGGGGGACAGGTGGAAGGAGGACTGAAGCTTTCTTT.

The CDR3 protein is CASRGTDYNEQFF. CDR3 sequence (DNA): TGTGCCAGCAGAGGGACAGATTACAATGAGCAGTTCTTC. The rearrangement links TRBV9 to TRBJ2-1; 7 bases fit TRBD1. V lost 5 bases and J lost 4; bases outside the gene matches: 3. The CDR3 spans 13 residues. The germline gives CDR1 SGDLS, CDR2 YYNGEE.

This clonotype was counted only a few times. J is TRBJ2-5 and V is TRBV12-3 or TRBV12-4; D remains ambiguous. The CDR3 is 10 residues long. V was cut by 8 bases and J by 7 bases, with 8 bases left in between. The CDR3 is CASGSGTQYF. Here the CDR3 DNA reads TGTGCCAGCGGGTCGGGGACCCAGTACTTC.

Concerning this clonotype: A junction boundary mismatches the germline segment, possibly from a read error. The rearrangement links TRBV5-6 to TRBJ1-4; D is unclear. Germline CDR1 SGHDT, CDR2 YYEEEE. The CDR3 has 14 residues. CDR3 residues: CAGSFGIANEKLFF. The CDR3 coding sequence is TGTGCCGGCAGCTTTGGTATCGCAAATGAAAAACTGTTTTTT.

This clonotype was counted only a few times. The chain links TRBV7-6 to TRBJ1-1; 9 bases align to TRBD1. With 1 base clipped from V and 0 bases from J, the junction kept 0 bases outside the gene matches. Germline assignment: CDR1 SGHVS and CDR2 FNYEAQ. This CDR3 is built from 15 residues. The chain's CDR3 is CASSLGDRVNTEAFF. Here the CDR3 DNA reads TGTGCCAGCAGCTTAGGGGACAGGGTGAACACTGAAGCTTTCTTT.

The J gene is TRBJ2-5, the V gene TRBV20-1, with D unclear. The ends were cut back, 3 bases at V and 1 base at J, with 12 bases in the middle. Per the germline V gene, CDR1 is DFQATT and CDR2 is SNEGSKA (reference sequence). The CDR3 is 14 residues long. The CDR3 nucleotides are TGCAGTGCTAGGTCTAGGATAGGCCAAGAGACCCAGTACTTC. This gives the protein CSARSRIGQETQYF.

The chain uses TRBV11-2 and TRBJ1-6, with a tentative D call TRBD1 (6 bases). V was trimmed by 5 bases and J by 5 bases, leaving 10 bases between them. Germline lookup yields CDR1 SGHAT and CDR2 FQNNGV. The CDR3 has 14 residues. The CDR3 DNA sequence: TGTGCCAGCAGCCGAGGGGGGAATAATTCACCCCTCCACTTT. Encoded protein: CASSRGGNNSPLHF. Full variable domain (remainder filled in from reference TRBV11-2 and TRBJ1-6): EAGVAQSPRYKIIEKRQSVAFWCNPISGHATLYWYQQILGQGPKLLIQFQNNGVVDDSQLPKDRFSAERLKGVDSTLKIQPAKLEDSAVYLCASSRGGNNSPLHFGNGTRLTVT.

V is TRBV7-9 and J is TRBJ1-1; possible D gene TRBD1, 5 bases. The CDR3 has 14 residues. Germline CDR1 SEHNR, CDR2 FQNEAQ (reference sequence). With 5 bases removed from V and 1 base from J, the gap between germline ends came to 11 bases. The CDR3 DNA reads TGTGCCAGCAGCAGAAACACAGGGAACACTGAAGCTTTCTTT. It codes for CASSRNTGNTEAFF.

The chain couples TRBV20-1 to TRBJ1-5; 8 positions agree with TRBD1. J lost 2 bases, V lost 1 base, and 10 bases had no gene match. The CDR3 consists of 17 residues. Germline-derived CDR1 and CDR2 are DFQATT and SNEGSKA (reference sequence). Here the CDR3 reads CSARALGQGIGNQPQHF. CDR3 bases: TGCAGTGCTAGAGCTCTAGGACAGGGCATTGGCAATCAGCCCCAGCATTTT.

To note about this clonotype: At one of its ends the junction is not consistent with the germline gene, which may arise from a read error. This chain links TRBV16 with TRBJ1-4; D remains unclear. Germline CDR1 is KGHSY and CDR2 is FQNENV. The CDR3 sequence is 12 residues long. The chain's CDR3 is CASSPSREKLLF. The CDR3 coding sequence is TGTGCCAGCAGCCCCAGTCGGGAAAAACTGTTATTT.

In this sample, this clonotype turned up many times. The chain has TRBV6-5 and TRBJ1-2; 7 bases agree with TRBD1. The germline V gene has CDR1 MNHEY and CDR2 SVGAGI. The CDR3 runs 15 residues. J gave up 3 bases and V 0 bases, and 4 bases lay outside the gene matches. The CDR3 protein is CASSYSGDSYYGYTF. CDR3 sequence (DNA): TGTGCCAGCAGTTACTCGGGGGACAGCTACTATGGCTACACCTTC.

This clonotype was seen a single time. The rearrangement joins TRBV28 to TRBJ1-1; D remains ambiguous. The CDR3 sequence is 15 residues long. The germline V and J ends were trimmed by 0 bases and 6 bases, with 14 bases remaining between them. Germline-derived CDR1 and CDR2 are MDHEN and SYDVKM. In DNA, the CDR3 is TGTGCCAGCAGTTTATGGCAACAAAAACATGCTGAAGCTTTCTTT. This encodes CASSLWQQKHAEAFF.